The 8 T cell receptor beta chains in this list originate from one sample, sequenced in a study of hypomethylating agent response in myelodysplastic syndrome. Method: immunoSEQ multiplex PCR; TCRdb's copy keeps in-frame clones and lacks some. The sample has under 1,000 clones; roughly four fifths are singletons. This specimen consisted of bone marrow, obtained before or after starting hypomethylating agent treatment for myelodysplastic syndrome (not recorded which). These receptors were collected from a human donor with myelodysplastic syndrome.

In the case of this clone: At one end the junction does not follow the germline gene, possibly because of a read error. V and J are TRBV5-1 and TRBJ2-3, with D hard to call. Germline CDR1 reads SGHRS; CDR2 reads YFSETQ. The CDR3 runs 14 residues. The CDR3 loop is CASTISEIGDTQYF. The DNA for the CDR3 is TGTGCCAGCACCATTAGTGAGATTGGAGATACGCAGTATTTT.

The CDR3 spells CASSVEGGEQFF. DNA for the CDR3: TGTGCCAGCAGCGTTGAAGGGGGTGAGCAGTTCTTC. This chain joins TRBV9 and TRBJ2-1; D is perhaps TRBD1 (6 bases). Germline CDR1 and CDR2: SGDLS and YYNGEE. Trimming took off 2 bases at V and 9 bases at J, with 9 bases between the two ends. CDR3 length equals 12 residues. Full variable domain (missing parts from reference TRBV9 and TRBJ2-1): DSGVTQTPKHLITATGQRVTLRCSPRSGDLSVYWYQQSLDQGLQFLIQYYNGEERAKGNILERFSAQQFPDLHSELNLSSLELGDSALYFCASSVEGGEQFFGPGTRLTVL.

The V and J genes are TRBV7-2 and TRBJ2-1, with D possibly being TRBD2 (5 bases). Germline CDR1 and CDR2: SGHTA and FQGNSA. The CDR3 loop spans 13 amino acids. V lost 6 bases, J lost 8 bases, and 14 bases lay in between. The CDR3 region is CASRAAATDEQFF. CDR3 coding DNA: TGTGCCAGCAGGGCAGCGGCTACAGATGAGCAGTTCTTC.

The J gene is TRBJ2-1, the V gene TRBV5-6, with TRBD1 identical over 7 bases. The CDR3 runs to 15 residues. The trim removed 2 bases at V and 4 bases at J, leaving 6 bases unmatched. The germline V gene encodes CDR1 SGHDT and CDR2 YYEEEE. Here the CDR3 reads CASSLTGVNYNEQFF. CDR3 nucleotide sequence: TGTGCCAGCAGCTTAACAGGGGTGAATTACAATGAGCAGTTCTTC.

The CDR3 is CASSYSRETQYF. The CDR3 DNA reads as TGTGCCAGCAGTTACTCGAGAGAGACCCAGTACTTC. The chain combines TRBV6-5 with TRBJ2-5; D unresolved. CDR3 size: 12 residues. Germline V lookup: CDR1 MNHEY, CDR2 SVGAGI. Deletions cut 0 bases from V and 4 bases from J, with 3 bases between.

This clone is labeled hyperexpanded. This chain uses TRBV5-6 with TRBJ2-3; D unresolved. With 6 bases removed from V and 5 bases from J, the gap between germline ends came to 16 bases. This CDR3 has 14 amino acids. Germline V CDR1 and CDR2: SGHDT, YYEEEE. The CDR3 coding sequence is TGTGCCAGCACCATTAGTGAGATTGGAGATACGCAGTATTTT. It translates to CASTISEIGDTQYF.

The chain couples TRBV2 to TRBJ2-7; 9 bases fit TRBD1. Germline V gene lookup returns CDR1 SNHLY and CDR2 FYNNEI. The junction had 6 bases not matched to a gene; V was cut back by 4 bases and J by 2 bases. The length of the CDR3 is 15 residues. Here the CDR3 DNA reads TGTGCCAGCAGTGGCGGGACAGGGATAACCTACGAGCAGTACTTC. The encoded protein is CASSGGTGITYEQYF.

The chain carries TRBV28 and TRBJ1-6, with D tentatively TRBD1 (5 bases). The germline V gene has CDR1 MDHEN and CDR2 SYDVKM. CDR3 length: 15 amino acids. Trimming shortened V by 6 bases and J by 7 bases, and 16 bases separated the two germline ends. The CDR3 spells CASSPGLGENSPLHF. The CDR3 nucleotides are TGTGCCAGCAGCCCAGGGTTGGGGGAAAATTCACCCCTCCACTTT. The full variable domain, its missing parts supplied by reference TRBV28 and TRBJ1-6, is DVKVTQSSRYLVKRTGEKVFLECVQDMDHENMFWYRQDPGLGLRLIYFSYDVKMKEKGDIPEGYSVSREKKERFSLILESASTNQTSMYLCASSPGLGENSPLHFGNGTRLTVT.